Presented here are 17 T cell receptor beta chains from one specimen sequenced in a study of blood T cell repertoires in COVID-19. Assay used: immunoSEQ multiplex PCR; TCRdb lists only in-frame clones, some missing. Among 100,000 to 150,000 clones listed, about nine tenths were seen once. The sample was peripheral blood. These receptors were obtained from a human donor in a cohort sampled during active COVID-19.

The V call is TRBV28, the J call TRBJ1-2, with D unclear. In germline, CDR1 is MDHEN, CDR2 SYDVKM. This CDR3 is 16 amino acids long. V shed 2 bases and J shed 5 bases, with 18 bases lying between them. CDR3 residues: CASSLMADWNEYGYTF. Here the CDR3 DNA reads TGTGCCAGCAGTTTAATGGCAGACTGGAATGAATATGGCTACACCTTC.

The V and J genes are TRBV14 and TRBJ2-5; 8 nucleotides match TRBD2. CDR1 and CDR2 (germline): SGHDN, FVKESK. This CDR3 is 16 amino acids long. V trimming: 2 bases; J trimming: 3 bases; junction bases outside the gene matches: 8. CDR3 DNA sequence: TGTGCCAGCAGCCAATTAGCGGGAAGGGGCGAAGAGACCCAGTACTTC. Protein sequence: CASSQLAGRGEETQYF.

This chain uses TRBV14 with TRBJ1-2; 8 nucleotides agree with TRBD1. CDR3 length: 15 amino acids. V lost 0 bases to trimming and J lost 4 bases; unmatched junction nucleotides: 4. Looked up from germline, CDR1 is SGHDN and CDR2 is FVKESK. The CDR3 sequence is CASSQDRGLGYGYTF. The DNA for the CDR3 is TGTGCCAGCAGCCAAGACAGGGGGCTAGGCTATGGCTACACCTTC.

Written as DNA, the CDR3 is TGTGCCAGCAGCAAAGTTACACCCACGTACGAGCAGTACTTC. Its protein product is CASSKVTPTYEQYF. The rearrangement joins TRBV21-1 to TRBJ2-7; TRBD1 was called by the table and not checked on the DNA. TRBV21-1 is assigned pseudogene status. This CDR3 has 14 residues.

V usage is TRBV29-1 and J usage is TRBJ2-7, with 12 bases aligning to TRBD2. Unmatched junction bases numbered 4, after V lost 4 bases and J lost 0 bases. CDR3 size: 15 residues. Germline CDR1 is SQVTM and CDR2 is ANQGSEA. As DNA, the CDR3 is TGCAGCGTTGCACTAGCGGGAGGCTCCTCCTACGAGCAGTACTTC. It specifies CSVALAGGSSYEQYF.

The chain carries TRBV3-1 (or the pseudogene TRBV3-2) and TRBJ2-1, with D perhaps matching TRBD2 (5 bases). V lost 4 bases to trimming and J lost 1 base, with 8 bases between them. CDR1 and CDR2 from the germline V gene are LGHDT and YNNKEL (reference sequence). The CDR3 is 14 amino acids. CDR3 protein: CASSPDWSYNEQFF. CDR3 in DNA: TGTGCCAGCAGCCCGGACTGGTCCTACAATGAGCAGTTCTTC.

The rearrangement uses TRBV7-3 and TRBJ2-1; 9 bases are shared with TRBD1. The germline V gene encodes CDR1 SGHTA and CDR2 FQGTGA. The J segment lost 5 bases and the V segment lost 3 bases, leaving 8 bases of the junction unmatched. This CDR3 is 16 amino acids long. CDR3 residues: CASSFKPGQGHNEQFF. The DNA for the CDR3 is TGTGCCAGCAGCTTCAAACCGGGACAGGGCCACAATGAGCAGTTCTTC.

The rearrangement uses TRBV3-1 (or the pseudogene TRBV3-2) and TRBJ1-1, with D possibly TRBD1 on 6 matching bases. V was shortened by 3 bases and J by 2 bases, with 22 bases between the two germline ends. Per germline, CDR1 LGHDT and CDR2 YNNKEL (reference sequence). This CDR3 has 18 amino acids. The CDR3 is CASSHGPQTGNLNTEAFF. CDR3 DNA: TGTGCCAGCAGCCATGGGCCCCAAACAGGGAACTTAAACACTGAAGCTTTCTTT.

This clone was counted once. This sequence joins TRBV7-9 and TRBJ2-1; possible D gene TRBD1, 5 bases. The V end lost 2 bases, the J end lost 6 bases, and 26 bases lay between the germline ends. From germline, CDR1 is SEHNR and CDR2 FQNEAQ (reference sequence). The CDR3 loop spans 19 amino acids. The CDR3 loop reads CASSLRARKSPGIPNEQFF. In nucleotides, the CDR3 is TGTGCCAGCAGCTTAAGGGCCCGGAAGTCCCCAGGGATCCCCAATGAGCAGTTCTTC.

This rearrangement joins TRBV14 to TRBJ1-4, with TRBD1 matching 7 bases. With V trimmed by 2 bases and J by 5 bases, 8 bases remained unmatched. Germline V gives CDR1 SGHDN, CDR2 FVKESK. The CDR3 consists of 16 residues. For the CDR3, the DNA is TGTGCCAGCAGCCAACTAAGGGTACAGGGGAATGAAAAACTGTTTTTT. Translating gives CASSQLRVQGNEKLFF.

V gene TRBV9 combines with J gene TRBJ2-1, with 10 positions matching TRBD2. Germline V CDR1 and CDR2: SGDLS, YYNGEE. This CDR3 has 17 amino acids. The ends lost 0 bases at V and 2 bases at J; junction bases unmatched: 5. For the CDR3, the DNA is TGTGCCAGCAGCGTAGGACTAGCGGGTGTAACCTACAATGAGCAGTTCTTC. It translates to CASSVGLAGVTYNEQFF.

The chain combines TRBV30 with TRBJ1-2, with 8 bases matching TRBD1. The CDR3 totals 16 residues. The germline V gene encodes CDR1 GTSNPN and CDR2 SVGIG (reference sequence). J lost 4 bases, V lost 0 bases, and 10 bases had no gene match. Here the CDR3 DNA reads TGTGCCTGGAGTGTATGGGTGACAGGGGTTAGCTATGGCTACACCTTC. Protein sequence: CAWSVWVTGVSYGYTF.

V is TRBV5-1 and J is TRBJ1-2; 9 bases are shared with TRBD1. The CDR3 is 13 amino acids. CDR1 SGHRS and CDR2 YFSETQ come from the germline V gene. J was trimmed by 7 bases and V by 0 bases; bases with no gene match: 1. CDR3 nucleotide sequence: TGCGCCAGCAGCTTGGGGACAGGGGTTGGCTACACCTTC. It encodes CASSLGTGVGYTF.

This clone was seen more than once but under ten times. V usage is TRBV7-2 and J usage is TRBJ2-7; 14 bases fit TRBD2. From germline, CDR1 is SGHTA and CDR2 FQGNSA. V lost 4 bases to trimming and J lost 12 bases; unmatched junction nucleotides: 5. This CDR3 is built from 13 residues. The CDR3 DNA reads TGTGCCAGCAGCTCGACTAGCGGGAGGGCCCCGTACTTC. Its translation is CASSSTSGRAPYF.

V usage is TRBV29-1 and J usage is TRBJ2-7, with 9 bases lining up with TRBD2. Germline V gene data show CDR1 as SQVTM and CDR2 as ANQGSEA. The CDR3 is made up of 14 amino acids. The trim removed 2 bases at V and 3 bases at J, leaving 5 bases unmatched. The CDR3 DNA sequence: TGCAGCGTTGAACTAGCGGGGCCCTTCTACGAGCAGTACTTC. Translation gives CSVELAGPFYEQYF.

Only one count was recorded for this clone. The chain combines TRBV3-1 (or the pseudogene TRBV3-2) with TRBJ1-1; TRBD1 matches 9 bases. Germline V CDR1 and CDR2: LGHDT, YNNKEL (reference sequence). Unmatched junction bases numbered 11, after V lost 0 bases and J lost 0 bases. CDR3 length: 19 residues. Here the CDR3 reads CASSQDQWRTGAMNTEAFF. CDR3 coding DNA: TGTGCCAGCAGCCAAGATCAGTGGAGGACAGGGGCTATGAACACTGAAGCTTTCTTT.

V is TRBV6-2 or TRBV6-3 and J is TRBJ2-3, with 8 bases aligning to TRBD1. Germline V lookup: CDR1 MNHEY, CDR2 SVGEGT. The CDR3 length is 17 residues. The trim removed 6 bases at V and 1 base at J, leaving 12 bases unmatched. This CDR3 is CASSPSTGQAGTDTQYF. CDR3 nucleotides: TGTGCCAGCAGCCCTAGTACGGGACAGGCTGGCACAGATACGCAGTATTTT.